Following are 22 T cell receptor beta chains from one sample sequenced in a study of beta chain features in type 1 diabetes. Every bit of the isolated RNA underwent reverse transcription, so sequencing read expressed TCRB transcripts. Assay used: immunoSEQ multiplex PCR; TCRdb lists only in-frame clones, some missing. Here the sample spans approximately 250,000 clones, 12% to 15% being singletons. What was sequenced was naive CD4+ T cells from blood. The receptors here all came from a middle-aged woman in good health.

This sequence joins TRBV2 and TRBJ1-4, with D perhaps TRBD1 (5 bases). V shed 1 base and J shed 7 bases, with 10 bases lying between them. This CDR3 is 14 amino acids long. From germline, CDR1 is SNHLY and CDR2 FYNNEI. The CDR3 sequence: CASSEEDTSEKLFF. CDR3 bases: TGTGCCAGCAGTGAAGAGGACACAAGTGAAAAACTGTTTTTT.

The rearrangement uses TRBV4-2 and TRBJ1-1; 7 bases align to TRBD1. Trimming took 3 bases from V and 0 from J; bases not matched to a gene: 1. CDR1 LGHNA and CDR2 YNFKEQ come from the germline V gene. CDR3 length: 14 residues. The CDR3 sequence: CASSHDRVNTEAFF. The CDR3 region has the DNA TGTGCCAGCAGCCATGACAGGGTGAACACTGAAGCTTTCTTT.

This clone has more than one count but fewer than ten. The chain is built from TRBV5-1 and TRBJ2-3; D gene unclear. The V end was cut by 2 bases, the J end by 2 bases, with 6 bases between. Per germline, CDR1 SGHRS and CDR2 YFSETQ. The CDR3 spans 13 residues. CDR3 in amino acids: CASSFLLTDTQYF. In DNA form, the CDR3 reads TGCGCCAGCAGCTTCTTACTCACAGATACGCAGTATTTT.

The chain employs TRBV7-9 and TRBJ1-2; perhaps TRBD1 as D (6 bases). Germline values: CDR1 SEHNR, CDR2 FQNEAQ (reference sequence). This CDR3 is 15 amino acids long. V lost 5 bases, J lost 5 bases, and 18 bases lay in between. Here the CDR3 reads CASSGAGQLLYGYTF. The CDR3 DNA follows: TGTGCCAGCAGCGGAGCAGGACAGCTGCTATATGGCTACACCTTC.

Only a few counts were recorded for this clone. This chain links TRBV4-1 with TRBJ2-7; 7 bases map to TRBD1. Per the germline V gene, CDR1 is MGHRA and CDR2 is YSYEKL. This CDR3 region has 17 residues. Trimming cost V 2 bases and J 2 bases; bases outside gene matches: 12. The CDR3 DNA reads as TGCGCCAGCAGCCAACTAACAGTCGGGACAGTTGCCTACGAGCAGTACTTC. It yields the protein CASSQLTVGTVAYEQYF.

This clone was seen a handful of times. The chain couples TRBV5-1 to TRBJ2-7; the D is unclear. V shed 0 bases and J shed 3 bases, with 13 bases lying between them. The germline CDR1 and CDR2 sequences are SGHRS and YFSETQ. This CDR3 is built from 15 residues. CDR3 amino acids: CASSLADPSRYEQYF. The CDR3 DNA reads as TGCGCCAGCAGCTTGGCCGACCCTAGTCGCTACGAGCAGTACTTC.

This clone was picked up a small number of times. The CDR3 coding sequence is TGCGCCAGTCAATCAAGACAGGGGGGTAACACTGAAGCTTTCTTT. This codes for CASQSRQGGNTEAFF. The chain couples TRBV5-1 to TRBJ1-1; 9 positions agree with TRBD1. The CDR3 sequence is 15 residues long. After removal of 8 bases from V and 2 bases from J, the junction contained 10 bases not matched to a gene. Germline-derived CDR1 and CDR2 are SGHRS and YFSETQ.

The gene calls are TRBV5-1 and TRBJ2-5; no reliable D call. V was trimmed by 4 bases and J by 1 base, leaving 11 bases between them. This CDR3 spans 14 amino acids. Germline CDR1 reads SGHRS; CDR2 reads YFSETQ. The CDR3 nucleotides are TGCGCCAGCAGCACTGGAGTGATCCAAGAGACCCAGTACTTC. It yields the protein CASSTGVIQETQYF.

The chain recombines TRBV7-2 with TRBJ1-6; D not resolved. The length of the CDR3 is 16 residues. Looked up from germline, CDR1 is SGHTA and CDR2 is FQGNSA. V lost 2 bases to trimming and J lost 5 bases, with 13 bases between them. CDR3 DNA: TGTGCCAGCAGCTTACGTCGGGTTACCGATAATTCACCCCTCCACTTT. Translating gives CASSLRRVTDNSPLHF.

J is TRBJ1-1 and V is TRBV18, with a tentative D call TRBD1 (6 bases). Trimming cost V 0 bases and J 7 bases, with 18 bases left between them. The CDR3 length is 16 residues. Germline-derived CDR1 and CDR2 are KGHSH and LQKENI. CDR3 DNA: TGTGCCAGCTCACCACCGATCACTCAGGGGTGGGGTGAAGCTTTCTTT. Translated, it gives CASSPPITQGWGEAFF.

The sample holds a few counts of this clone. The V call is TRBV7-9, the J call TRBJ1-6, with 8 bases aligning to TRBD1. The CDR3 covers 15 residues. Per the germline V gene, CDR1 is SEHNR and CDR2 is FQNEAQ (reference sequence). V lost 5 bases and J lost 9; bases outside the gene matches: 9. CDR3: CASSGRQGLSSPLHF. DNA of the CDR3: TGTGCCAGCAGCGGCAGACAGGGGCTCTCTTCACCCCTCCACTTT. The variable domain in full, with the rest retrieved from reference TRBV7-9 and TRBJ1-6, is DTGVSQNPRHKITKRGQNVTFRCDPISEHNRLYWYRQTLGQGPEFLTYFQNEAQLEKSRLLSDRFSAERPKGSFSTLEIQRTEQGDSAMYLCASSGRQGLSSPLHFGNGTRLTVT.

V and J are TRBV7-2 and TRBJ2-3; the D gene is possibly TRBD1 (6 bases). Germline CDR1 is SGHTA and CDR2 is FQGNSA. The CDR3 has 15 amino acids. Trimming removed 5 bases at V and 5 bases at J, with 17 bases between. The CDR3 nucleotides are TGTGCCAGCAGCGGCCCGACAGGACGGGGAGATACGCAGTATTTT. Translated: CASSGPTGRGDTQYF. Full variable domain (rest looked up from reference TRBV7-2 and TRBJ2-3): GAGVSQSPSNKVTEKGKDVELRCDPISGHTALYWYRQSLGQGLEFLIYFQGNSAPDKSGLPSDRFSAERTGGSVSTLTIQRTQQEDSAVYLCASSGPTGRGDTQYFGPGTRLTVL.

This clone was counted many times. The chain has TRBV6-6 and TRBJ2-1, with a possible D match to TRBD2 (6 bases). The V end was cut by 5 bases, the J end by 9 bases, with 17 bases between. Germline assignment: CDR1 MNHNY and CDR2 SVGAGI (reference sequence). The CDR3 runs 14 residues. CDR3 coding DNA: TGTGCCAGCAGTACCGTTGGGACTCGCGGTGAGCAGTTCTTC. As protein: CASSTVGTRGEQFF.

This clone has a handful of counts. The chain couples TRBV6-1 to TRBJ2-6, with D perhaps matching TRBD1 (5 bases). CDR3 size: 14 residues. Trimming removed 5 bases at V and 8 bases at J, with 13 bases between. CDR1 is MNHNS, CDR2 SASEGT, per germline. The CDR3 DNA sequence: TGTGCCAGCAGTACAGACAGTACGACCAACGTCCTGACTTTC. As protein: CASSTDSTTNVLTF.

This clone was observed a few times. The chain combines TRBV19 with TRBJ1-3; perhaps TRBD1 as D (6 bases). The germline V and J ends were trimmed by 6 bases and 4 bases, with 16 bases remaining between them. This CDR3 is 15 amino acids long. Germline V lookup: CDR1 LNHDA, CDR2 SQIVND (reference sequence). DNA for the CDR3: TGTGCCAGTAGAAATACAGGGTCTACAGGAAACACCATATATTTT. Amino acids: CASRNTGSTGNTIYF.

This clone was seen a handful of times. The CDR3 spells CASRPRSGGTDTQYF. In DNA, the CDR3 is TGTGCAAGTCGCCCCCGGTCAGGGGGCACAGATACGCAGTATTTT. The rearrangement uses TRBV12-2 and TRBJ2-3; the D call in the table, TRBD1, was not verified against the DNA. TRBV12-2 has pseudogene status. CDR3 size: 15 residues.

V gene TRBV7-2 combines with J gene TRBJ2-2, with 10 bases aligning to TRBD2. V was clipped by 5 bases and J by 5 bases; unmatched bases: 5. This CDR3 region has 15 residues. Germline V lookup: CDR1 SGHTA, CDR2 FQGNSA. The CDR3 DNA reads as TGTGCCAGCAGCCCGCGGACTAGCGGAACCGGGGAGCTGTTTTTT. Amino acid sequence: CASSPRTSGTGELFF.

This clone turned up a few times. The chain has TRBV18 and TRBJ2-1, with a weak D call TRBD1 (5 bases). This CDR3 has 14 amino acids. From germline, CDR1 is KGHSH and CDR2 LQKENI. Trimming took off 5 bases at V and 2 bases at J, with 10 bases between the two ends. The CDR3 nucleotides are TGTGCCAGCTCAGTACAGGCTACCTACAATGAGCAGTTCTTC. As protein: CASSVQATYNEQFF. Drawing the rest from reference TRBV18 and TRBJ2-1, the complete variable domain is NAGVMQNPRHLVRRRGQEARLRCSPMKGHSHVYWYRQLPEEGLKFMVYLQKENIIDESGMPKERFSAEFPKEGPSILRIQQVVRGDSAAYFCASSVQATYNEQFFGPGTRLTVL.

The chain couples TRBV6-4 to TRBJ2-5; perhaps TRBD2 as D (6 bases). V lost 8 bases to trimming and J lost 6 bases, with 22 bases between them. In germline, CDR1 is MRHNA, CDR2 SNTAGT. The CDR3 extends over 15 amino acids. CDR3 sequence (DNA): TGTGCCAGCCCCTGGGTCCGGGCGCGGGGAAAGACCCAGTACTTC. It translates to CASPWVRARGKTQYF.

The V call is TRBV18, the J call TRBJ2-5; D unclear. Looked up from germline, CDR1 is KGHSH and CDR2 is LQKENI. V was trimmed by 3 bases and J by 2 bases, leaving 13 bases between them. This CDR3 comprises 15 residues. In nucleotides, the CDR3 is TGTGCCAGCTCACCTGTTGCGGAGCCACAAGAGACCCAGTACTTC. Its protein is CASSPVAEPQETQYF.

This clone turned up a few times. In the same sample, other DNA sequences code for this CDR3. The DNA of the CDR3 is TGCGCCAGCAGCTTGAGATCCCCAGGGAGGGAGACCCAGTACTTC. Translated, it gives CASSLRSPGRETQYF. The chain couples TRBV5-1 to TRBJ2-5; D possibly corresponds to TRBD2 (6 bases). The V gene's germline CDR1 is SGHRS and CDR2 YFSETQ. Trimming removed 1 base at V and 5 bases at J, with 15 bases between. This CDR3 spans 15 amino acids.

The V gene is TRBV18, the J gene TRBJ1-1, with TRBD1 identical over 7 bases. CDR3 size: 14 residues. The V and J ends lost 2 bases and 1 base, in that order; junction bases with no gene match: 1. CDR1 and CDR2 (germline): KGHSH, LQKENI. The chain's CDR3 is CASSPSGGNTEAFF. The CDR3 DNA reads TGTGCCAGCTCACCATCAGGGGGGAACACTGAAGCTTTCTTT. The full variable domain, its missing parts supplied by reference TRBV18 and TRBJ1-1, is NAGVMQNPRHLVRRRGQEARLRCSPMKGHSHVYWYRQLPEEGLKFMVYLQKENIIDESGMPKERFSAEFPKEGPSILRIQQVVRGDSAAYFCASSPSGGNTEAFFGQGTRLTVV.